This T cell receptor beta chain comes out of a study of control samples from healthy donors and cancer patients. Assay used: immunoSEQ multiplex PCR; TCRdb lists only in-frame clones, some missing. The profile shows about 76,000 clones, roughly 90% of them singletons. The CDR3 runs 12 residues. Germline-derived CDR1 and CDR2 are LNHDA and SQIVND (reference sequence). The J segment lost 3 bases and the V segment lost 6 bases, leaving 1 base of the junction unmatched. The sequenced sample was PBMCs. This rearrangement joins TRBV19 to TRBJ1-2, with TRBD1 identical over 7 bases. This sequence originates from a woman in her forties or fifties with colorectal cancer. The DNA for the CDR3 is TGTGCCAGTAGCGGACAGGACTATGGCTACACCTTC. The encoded protein is CASSGQDYGYTF.